These T cell receptor beta chains were read from a single sample in a study of cytomegalovirus exposure and HLA in healthy donors. Profiling relied on immunoSEQ multiplex PCR, and the TCRdb table lists in-frame clones only, not all of them. Of under 100,000 clones in the sample, roughly four fifths are singletons; the top ten hold 13%. Material: PBMCs. The origin of the receptors is a human donor in good health. Each CDR3 is given with its conserved first and last residue. D genes are given only for firm matches. Size is omitted from some rows. Given values are once, few, many or a class for expanded clones.

>TRBD1|TRBJ2-1|.|TRBV29-1
TGCAGCGTTGGAGGGACAGCTGAGGTCTTC
CSVGGTAEVF
>.|TRBJ2-6|.|TRBV7-9
TGTGCCAGCAGCCTGCCCGGGGGAAGTGGGGCCAACGTCCTGACTTTC
CASSLPGGSGANVLTF
>TRBD2|TRBJ2-1|.|TRBV6-4
TGTGCCAGCAGTGACTCTAACGGGGGGTACAATGAGCAGTTCTTC
CASSDSNGGYNEQFF
>.|TRBJ2-1|.|TRBV7-9
TGTGCCAGCAGCCGGGTTCTGGGCAATGAGCAGTTCTTC
CASSRVLGNEQFF
>TRBD1|TRBJ2-7|.|TRBV6-6
TGTGCCAGCAACCCCTGGACAGGGGGGGGTCAGTACTTC
CASNPWTGGGQYF
>.|TRBJ1-1|once|TRBV10-3
TGTGCCATCAGTGGTTCAGGGGAGAGAACTGAAGCTTTCTTT
CAISGSGERTEAFF
>.|TRBJ2-1|.|TRBV5-1
TGCGCCAGCAGCTTCGAGGGTTACAATGAGCAGTTCTTC
CASSFEGYNEQFF
>TRBD1|TRBJ1-2|.|TRBV5-8
TGTGCCAGCAGCACCCGGACAGGGTGGTCCTCCTATGGCTACACCTTC
CASSTRTGWSSYGYTF
>TRBD1|TRBJ1-1|.|TRBV30
TGTGCCTTTGACAGGGGGCTCGGGAACACTGAAGCTTTCTTT
CAFDRGLGNTEAFF
>.|TRBJ2-1|.|TRBV6-6
TGTGCCAGCAGTCAAGACAGCTACAATGAGCAGTTCTTC
CASSQDSYNEQFF
>.|TRBJ1-1|few|TRBV6-5
TGTGCCAGCAGTTACACCTCACAGGGCGGGAGTGAAGCTTTCTTT
CASSYTSQGGSEAFF
>.|TRBJ1-1|.|TRBV5-1
TGCGCCAGCAGCTTGGTTCAGGGGCTGAACACTGAAGCTTTCTTT
CASSLVQGLNTEAFF
>.|TRBJ2-3|once|TRBV30
TGTGCCTGGAGTCCCAGTGGGGCAACAGATACGCAGTATTTT
CAWSPSGATDTQYF
>TRBD1|TRBJ2-7|.|TRBV7-2
TGTGCCAGCAGCCCAGGACAGGGGGACGCGCAGTACTTC
CASSPGQGDAQYF
>TRBD1|TRBJ2-7|.|TRBV6-6
TGTGCCAGCAGTTGGACAGGCGGCTCCTACGAGCAGTACTTC
CASSWTGGSYEQYF
>TRBD1|TRBJ2-3|.|TRBV5-1
TGCGCCAGCAGCAGCCTGACAGGGACCACAGATACGCAGTATTTT
CASSSLTGTTDTQYF
>.|TRBJ2-7|once|TRBV18
TGTGCCAGCCTACAATCACCCGGGACACCCTTGTTAAACTACGAGCAGTACTTC
CASLQSPGTPLLNYEQYF
>.|TRBJ2-3|.|TRBV29-1
TGCAGCGTCTCCGGCCTGGGCAGACAGAGCGCAGATACGCAGTATTTT
CSVSGLGRQSADTQYF
>TRBD1|TRBJ2-1|once|TRBV29-1
TGCAGCTACTCAGGGGGCCCCCACAATGAGCAGTTCTTC
CSYSGGPHNEQFF
>.|TRBJ2-7|.|TRBV11-2
TGTGCCAGCAGCTTCAATCAGGGGCCATCGGAGGAGCAGTACTTC
CASSFNQGPSEEQYF
>TRBD1|TRBJ1-3|.|TRBV27
TGTGCCAGCAGTTTATCAGGGGCAGGGGGACCGTACACCATATATTTT
CASSLSGAGGPYTIYF
>.|TRBJ1-1|.|TRBV7-9
TGTGCCAGCAGCACCCCCGGGGGTTATACTGAAGCTTTCTTT
CASSTPGGYTEAFF
>.|TRBJ1-5|few|TRBV5-1
TGCGCCAGCAAAGAGGGACATGGGATTAATCAGCCCCAGCATTTT
CASKEGHGINQPQHF
>.|TRBJ2-7|.|TRBV4-1
TGCGCCAGCAGCCCTAGTAACGCTTACTACTCCTACGAGCAGTACTTC
CASSPSNAYYSYEQYF
>TRBD2|TRBJ2-2|.|TRBV4-3
TGCGCCAGCAGCCACGGGACTAGCGGGAACACCGGGGAGCTGTTTTTT
CASSHGTSGNTGELFF
>TRBD2|TRBJ2-1|.|TRBV7-9
TGTGCCAGCAGCGCCGCGGGGGGGCCAGTCAATGAGCAGTTCTTC
CASSAAGGPVNEQFF
>.|TRBJ2-7|.|TRBV6-6
TGTGCCAGCAGCCACAGAGAATACGAGCAGTACTTC
CASSHREYEQYF
>TRBD2|TRBJ2-3|.|TRBV30
TGTGCCTGGAGTAGACAGCGGGGGGGATACACAGATACGCAGTATTTT
CAWSRQRGGYTDTQYF
>.|TRBJ2-1|.|TRBV15
TGTGCCACCAGCAGAGACGAGGGAATCTCCTACAATGAGCAGTTCTTC
CATSRDEGISYNEQFF
>.|TRBJ2-2|.|TRBV10-1
TGCGCCAGCAGTGAGTCGACAGGGAACACCGGGGAGCTGTTTTTT
CASSESTGNTGELFF
>TRBD1|TRBJ1-1|.|TRBV5-1
TGCGCCAGCAGCCCGGACAGGGGAACTGAAGCTTTCTTT
CASSPDRGTEAFF
>.|TRBJ2-2|.|TRBV2
TGTGCCAGCAACCCCTCAGGCACCGGGGAGCTGTTTTTT
CASNPSGTGELFF
>TRBD1|TRBJ1-1|.|TRBV18
TGTGCCAGCTCACCAACGGGACAGGCAACCATTTCGAACACTGAAGCTTTCTTT
CASSPTGQATISNTEAFF
>TRBD2|TRBJ2-5|.|TRBV5-1
TGCGCCAGCAGCTTGTTCTCCGGGGGGGAGACCCAGTACTTC
CASSLFSGGETQYF
>TRBD1|TRBJ2-7|.|TRBV4-3
TGCGCCAGCAGCCAAGAACTAGGACAGGGATTCTACGAGCAGTACTTC
CASSQELGQGFYEQYF
>.|TRBJ1-4|once|TRBV4-1
TGCGCCAGCACCCGCGGAACAGGAATTAATGAAAAACTGTTTTTT
CASTRGTGINEKLFF
>.|TRBJ2-3|.|TRBV6-5
TGTGCCAGCAGTTGGGCACCGGGGGCAGATACGCAGTATTTT
CASSWAPGADTQYF
>.|TRBJ2-7|.|TRBV7-8
TGTGCCAGCAGCTTAGTTGTGCGAGATTACGAGCAGTACTTC
CASSLVVRDYEQYF
>TRBD1|TRBJ1-2|.|TRBV6-5
TGTGCCAGCAGTTACTCGGGGACAGCCTATGGCTACACCTTC
CASSYSGTAYGYTF
>TRBD1|TRBJ1-3|.|TRBV18
TGTGCCAGCTCACCATCCGACAGGGCGGCTGGAAACACCATATATTTT
CASSPSDRAAGNTIYF
>.|TRBJ1-2|.|TRBV13
TGTGCCAGCAGCTTAGGGCAGGGAGGCCCCTATGTCTACACCTTC
CASSLGQGGPYVYTF
>TRBD1|TRBJ1-2|.|TRBV5-4
TGTGCCAGCAGAACTACCGGGACAGGGGGGCTAGGCTACACCTTC
CASRTTGTGGLGYTF
>TRBD1|TRBJ1-1|.|TRBV5-4
TGTGCCAGCAGAACAGGGGGGAGGACTGAAGCTTTCTTT
CASRTGGRTEAFF
>.|TRBJ2-7|.|TRBV27
TGTGCCAGCAGTTTACTCGGGTCCCCCTACGAGCAGTACTTC
CASSLLGSPYEQYF
>TRBD1|TRBJ2-7|.|TRBV10-3
TGTGCCATCAGTCCGGGACAGGGTGGCTACGAGCAGTACTTC
CAISPGQGGYEQYF
>.|TRBJ1-3|.|TRBV18
TGTGCCAGCTCACCACCTAGGCTCGGACAGAGCTCTGGAAACACCATATATTTT
CASSPPRLGQSSGNTIYF
>TRBD2|TRBJ2-5|.|TRBV23-1
TGCGCCAGCAGTCAATCTCTGGCGGGGGGGGCCCAAGAGACCCAGTACTTC
CASSQSLAGGAQETQYF
>.|TRBJ1-1|few|TRBV7-9
TGTGCCAGCAGCCCAGCCGACAAGAACACTGAAGCTTTCTTT
CASSPADKNTEAFF
>TRBD2|TRBJ2-2|.|TRBV7-8
TGTGCCAGCAGCTTTGCGGGGGGGCGGGGCGGGGAGCTGTTTTTT
CASSFAGGRGGELFF